Listed below are T cell receptor beta chains from one sample, sequenced in a study of blood T cell repertoires in COVID-19. The table came from immunoSEQ multiplex PCR; TCRdb's copy has only in-frame clones and leaves some out. The sample lists approximately 140,000 clones, over 75% occurring once. The sample comprised peripheral blood. These receptors were obtained from a human donor in a cohort sampled during active COVID-19. Both conserved end residues are part of each CDR3. The D gene is left open where the match is weak. Clone size is not always given. Where it is, it says once, few, many or a class for expanded clones.

>-|TRBV2|-|TRBJ2-2
CASKRLATGELFF
TGTGCCAGCAAGCGATTAGCGACCGGGGAGCTGTTTTTT
>-|TRBV19|-|TRBJ1-2
CASSAGKKNYGYTF
TGTGCCAGTAGTGCAGGGAAGAAAAACTATGGCTACACCTTC
>-|TRBV28|once|TRBJ1-2
CASFANYGYTF
TGTGCCAGCTTCGCGAACTATGGCTACACCTTC
>TRBD2|TRBV4-2|-|TRBJ2-7
CASSQEQSGSYDEQYF
TGTGCCAGCAGCCAAGAACAAAGCGGGAGTTATGACGAGCAGTACTTC
>-|TRBV5-4|-|TRBJ2-1
CASSAFPTGDWEQFF
TGTGCCAGCAGCGCCTTTCCCACTGGGGACTGGGAGCAGTTCTTC
>-|TRBV11-2|-|TRBJ2-7
CASSPSWRASYEQYF
TGTGCCAGCAGCCCGAGTTGGAGGGCATCCTACGAGCAGTACTTC
>-|TRBV30|-|TRBJ2-1
CAWKGSSYNEQFF
TGTGCCTGGAAAGGGAGCTCCTACAATGAGCAGTTCTTC
>-|TRBV6-6|-|TRBJ1-5
CASSPQGTNQPQHF
TGTGCCAGCAGTCCACAGGGCACCAATCAGCCCCAGCATTTT
>TRBD2|TRBV6-5|once|TRBJ2-7
CASTPSGIDEQYF
TGTGCCAGCACTCCTAGCGGGATCGACGAGCAGTACTTC
>-|TRBV20-1|-|TRBJ1-1
CSASTGGRTEAFF
TGCAGTGCTAGTACCGGGGGTCGTACTGAAGCTTTCTTT
>TRBD1|TRBV7-2|-|TRBJ2-5
CASSLSPGQSETQYF
TGTGCCAGCAGCTTAAGTCCGGGACAGTCAGAGACCCAGTACTTC
>-|TRBV6-5|-|TRBJ2-5
CASSPSPGTQYF
TGTGCCAGCAGCCCCAGCCCGGGGACCCAGTACTTC
>TRBD2|TRBV7-3|-|TRBJ2-3
CASSSNSGLSTDTQYF
TGTGCCAGCAGCTCCAATAGCGGGCTTAGCACAGATACGCAGTATTTT
>-|TRBV5-1|-|TRBJ1-5
CASSLAGDQPQHF
TGCGCCAGCAGCTTGGCAGGGGATCAGCCCCAGCATTTT
>-|TRBV7-2|-|TRBJ1-5
CASRPGGSSNQPQHF
TGTGCCAGCAGACCCGGGGGGTCCAGCAATCAGCCCCAGCATTTT
>TRBD2|TRBV7-8|-|TRBJ2-7
CASSFVAGGAYEQYF
TGTGCCAGCAGCTTCGTAGCGGGAGGGGCTTACGAGCAGTACTTC
>-|TRBV27|-|TRBJ1-2
CASRSLAGLIYGYTF
TGTGCCAGCAGAAGTTTGGCAGGGCTAATATATGGCTACACCTTC
>TRBD1|TRBV15|once|TRBJ1-5
CATSRSGQGGYSNQPQHF
TGTGCCACCAGCAGATCCGGACAGGGGGGCTATAGCAATCAGCCCCAGCATTTT
>-|TRBV7-2|-|TRBJ1-5
CASSLETNSNQPQHF
TGTGCCAGCAGCTTAGAGACTAATAGCAATCAGCCCCAGCATTTT
>TRBD1|TRBV5-1|-|TRBJ1-1
CASSLRTGASGTEAFF
TGCGCCAGCAGCCTCCGGACAGGGGCGTCTGGCACTGAAGCTTTCTTT
>TRBD2|TRBV11-2|-|TRBJ2-2
CASSFLADWNTGELFF
TGTGCCAGCAGCTTTCTAGCGGACTGGAACACCGGGGAGCTGTTTTTT
>TRBD1|TRBV9|-|TRBJ2-7
CASSPRGTGGLEQYF
TGTGCCAGCAGCCCCCGCGGGACAGGGGGTTTAGAGCAGTACTTC
>-|TRBV6-6|-|TRBJ2-2
CASSYRETGELFF
TGTGCCAGCAGTTACAGAGAGACCGGGGAGCTGTTTTTT
>-|TRBV6-4|-|TRBJ2-1
CASSRVSGRDEQFF
TGTGCCAGCAGTAGGGTGAGCGGGCGGGATGAGCAGTTCTTC
>-|TRBV6-5|-|TRBJ1-4
CASRREGGEKLFF
TGTGCCAGCCGGAGAGAAGGTGGTGAAAAACTGTTTTTT
>-|TRBV5-5|-|TRBJ1-5
CASSLEGRSQPQHF
TGTGCCAGCAGCTTGGAAGGGAGATCTCAGCCCCAGCATTTT
>TRBD2|TRBV5-1|-|TRBJ2-5
CASSLELAGETQYF
TGCGCCAGCAGCTTGGAGCTAGCGGGAGAGACCCAGTACTTC
>-|TRBV30|-|TRBJ2-1
CAWSERYEQFF
TGTGCCTGGAGCGAGAGGTATGAGCAGTTCTTC
>-|TRBV20-1|once|TRBJ1-1
CSTLPDTKAFF
TGCAGTACTCTCCCGGACACCAAAGCTTTCTTT
>-|TRBV11-3|-|TRBJ2-1
CASSLGQTAYNEQFF
TGTGCCAGCAGCTTAGGGCAAACAGCCTACAATGAGCAGTTCTTC
>-|TRBV18|once|TRBJ1-1
CASSPREGEVNTEAFF
TGTGCCAGCTCCCCCAGGGAGGGCGAGGTGAACACTGAAGCTTTCTTT
>-|TRBV5-8|-|TRBJ1-2
CASSGRRRGGDYGYTF
TGTGCCAGCAGCGGACGTAGAAGGGGAGGGGACTATGGCTACACCTTC
>-|TRBV28|few|TRBJ2-1
CASTARQARGQFF
TGTGCCAGCACCGCCCGACAGGCCCGAGGGCAGTTCTTC
>TRBD1|TRBV6-5|-|TRBJ1-5
CASRKDRDNQPQHF
TGTGCCAGCAGAAAGGACAGGGACAATCAGCCCCAGCATTTT
>TRBD1|TRBV7-8|once|TRBJ1-2
CASSFAGQGKKGYTF
TGTGCCAGCAGCTTTGCGGGACAGGGGAAAAAAGGCTACACCTTC
>TRBD2|TRBV19|-|TRBJ2-1
CASSQGLAGNAEQFF
TGTGCCAGTAGTCAGGGGCTAGCGGGAAACGCTGAGCAGTTCTTC
>TRBD1|TRBV14|-|TRBJ2-2
CASSPQGANTGELFF
TGTGCCAGCAGCCCGCAGGGGGCGAACACCGGGGAGCTGTTTTTT
>TRBD1|TRBV5-5|-|TRBJ1-1
CASSRSGGNTEAFF
TGTGCCAGCAGCCGATCAGGGGGAAACACTGAAGCTTTCTTT
>-|TRBV6-5|-|TRBJ1-3
CASNSGYGNTIYF
TGTGCCAGCAATTCAGGTTATGGAAACACCATATATTTT